What follows are 10 T cell receptor beta chains derived from one specimen sequenced in a study of blood T cell repertoires in COVID-19. Sequencing used immunoSEQ multiplex PCR; TCRdb keeps in-frame clones, though not all of them. This sample carries more than 300,000 clones, around 91% of them seen once, and the ten largest clones take around 3.3%. The sequenced material came from peripheral blood. The receptor set was obtained from a woman younger than 30 who had recovered from COVID-19.

The chain carries TRBV19 and TRBJ2-1, with D possibly being TRBD2 (5 bases). V was shortened by 7 bases and J by 2 bases, with 15 bases between the two germline ends. Germline-derived CDR1 and CDR2 are LNHDA and SQIVND (reference sequence). This CDR3 has 15 amino acids. The CDR3 loop reads CASKGGQQPYNEQFF. CDR3 sequence (DNA): TGTGCCAGTAAGGGCGGGCAGCAGCCCTACAATGAGCAGTTCTTC.

V is TRBV10-3 and J is TRBJ1-1; D not resolved. The CDR3 runs to 13 residues. The germline V gene encodes CDR1 ENHRY and CDR2 SYGVKD. V was cut by 3 bases and J by 3 bases, with 8 bases left in between. CDR3 in amino acids: CAISDVQDTEAFF. The CDR3 DNA reads TGTGCCATCAGTGATGTTCAGGACACTGAAGCTTTCTTT.

The CDR3 DNA follows: TGTGCCAGCAGTGGGGCCGGGACTAGCGGAACCAATGAGCAGTTCTTC. It is translated as CASSGAGTSGTNEQFF. The V call is TRBV9, the J call TRBJ2-1; the match to TRBD2 covers 11 bases. After removal of 5 bases from V and 6 bases from J, the junction contained 10 bases not matched to a gene. CDR3 length: 16 amino acids. CDR1 SGDLS and CDR2 YYNGEE come from the germline V gene.

The chain has TRBV4-3 and TRBJ1-4; TRBD1 matches 9 bases. This CDR3 spans 16 amino acids. Germline V gene data show CDR1 as LGHNA and CDR2 as YSLEER. Trimming cost V 0 bases and J 6 bases; bases outside gene matches: 5. The CDR3 loop reads CASSQDGGQGHEKLFF. The DNA of the CDR3 is TGCGCCAGCAGCCAAGATGGGGGACAGGGCCATGAAAAACTGTTTTTT.

The CDR3 region has the DNA TGTGCCAGCAACTCGGCTTCCAGGGGCGGCACTGAAGCTTTCTTT. This sequence encodes CASNSASRGGTEAFF. The rearrangement uses TRBV6-5 and TRBJ1-1; D may be TRBD1 (6 bases). Germline V gene sequence: CDR1 MNHEY, CDR2 SVGAGI. Between the trimmed V and J ends, which lost 7 bases and 4 bases, there was a span of 19 bases. The length of the CDR3 is 15 residues.

This clone was observed a few times. The gene calls are TRBV5-4 and TRBJ2-7; 7 bases are shared with TRBD1. There are 14 residues in the CDR3. CDR1 and CDR2 (germline): SGHNT, YYREEE (reference sequence). V shed 4 bases and J 2 bases; nucleotides not matched to a gene: 6. CDR3 residues: CASSLDRNTYEQYV. The CDR3 DNA is TGTGCCAGCAGCCTGGACAGGAATACCTACGAGCAGTACGTC.

This chain uses TRBV9 with TRBJ2-4; 9 positions match TRBD1. After removal of 0 bases from V and 0 bases from J, the junction contained 7 bases not matched to a gene. The CDR3 spans 18 residues. Looked up from germline, CDR1 is SGDLS and CDR2 is YYNGEE. CDR3 protein: CASSVGGQGDLAKNIQYF. The DNA for the CDR3 is TGTGCCAGCAGCGTAGGGGGACAGGGAGACCTAGCCAAAAACATTCAGTACTTC.

The chain is built from TRBV5-6 and TRBJ2-1; D ambiguous. Germline V gives CDR1 SGHDT, CDR2 YYEEEE. This CDR3 has 16 amino acids. With 1 base removed from V and 0 bases from J, the gap between germline ends came to 11 bases. CDR3 nucleotides: TGTGCCAGCAGCTTGCTTCCGACAACCTCCTACAATGAGCAGTTCTTC. Its protein is CASSLLPTTSYNEQFF.

The chain recombines TRBV7-9 with TRBJ1-2; D is unresolved. The germline V and J ends were trimmed by 1 base and 6 bases, with 12 bases remaining between them. The CDR3 runs 14 residues. From germline, CDR1 is SEHNR and CDR2 FQNEAQ (reference sequence). In DNA, the CDR3 is TGTGCCAGCAGCTTAGGAGTCCGGGAAGATGGCTACACCTTC. As protein: CASSLGVREDGYTF.

J is TRBJ1-1 and V is TRBV4-1; D unclear. CDR3 length: 15 residues. Per the germline V gene, CDR1 is MGHRA and CDR2 is YSYEKL. Trimming cost V 0 bases and J 2 bases, with 10 bases left between them. The CDR3 region has the DNA TGCGCCAGCAGCCAAGAATGGGGAGGTAACACTGAAGCTTTCTTT. It translates to CASSQEWGGNTEAFF.